This TCR beta chain was sequenced during a study of cytomegalovirus exposure and HLA in healthy donors. Study in general: The Caucasian-associated ancestry cluster contained roughly four fifths of the roughly 400 genotyped donors.

The PCR was carried out with 60 Vbeta primers and 13 Jbeta primers. TCRdb's table, derived via immunoSEQ multiplex PCR, lists solely in-frame clones and lacks some. The table records about 180,000 clones, just over 75% of them present only once. Study-wide findings and caveats: Prior analysis indicated that the majority of TCR beta V segments exhibited productivity approximately 87% or approximately 30% of the time. Among the CMV-associated chains, a few were confirmed in vitro as specific for CMV antigens.

The CDR3 is 13 amino acids. Germline values: CDR1 SQVTM, CDR2 ANQGSEA. The ends lost 8 bases at V and 0 bases at J; junction bases unmatched: 4. A note on this clone: What it recognizes is unknown.

The chain uses TRBV29-1 and TRBJ2-1; 7 bases agree with TRBD1. The specimen sequenced was PBMCs. The sequence was obtained from a woman aged 55-69 years in good health and CMV-seropositive. The CDR3 is CSSQGDSYNEQFF. CDR3 in DNA: TGCAGCTCCCAGGGGGACTCCTACAATGAGCAGTTCTTC.